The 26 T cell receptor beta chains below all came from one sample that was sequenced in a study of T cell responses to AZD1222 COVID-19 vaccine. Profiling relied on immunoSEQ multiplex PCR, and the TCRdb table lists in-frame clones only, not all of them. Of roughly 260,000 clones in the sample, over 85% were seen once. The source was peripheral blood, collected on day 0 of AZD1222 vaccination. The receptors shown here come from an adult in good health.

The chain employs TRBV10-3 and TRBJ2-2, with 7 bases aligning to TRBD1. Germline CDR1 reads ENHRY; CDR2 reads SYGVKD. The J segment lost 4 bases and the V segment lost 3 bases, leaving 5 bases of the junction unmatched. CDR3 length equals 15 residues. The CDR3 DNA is TGTGCCATCAGTGACAAGGGGGCGCCCACCGGGGAGCTGTTTTTT. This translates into CAISDKGAPTGELFF.

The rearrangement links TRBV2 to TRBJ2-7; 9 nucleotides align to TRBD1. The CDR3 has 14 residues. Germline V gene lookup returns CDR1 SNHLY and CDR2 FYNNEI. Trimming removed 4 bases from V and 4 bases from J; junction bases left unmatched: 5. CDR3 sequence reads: CASSGQGVRYEQYF. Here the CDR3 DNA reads TGTGCCAGCAGTGGACAGGGGGTACGGTACGAGCAGTACTTC.

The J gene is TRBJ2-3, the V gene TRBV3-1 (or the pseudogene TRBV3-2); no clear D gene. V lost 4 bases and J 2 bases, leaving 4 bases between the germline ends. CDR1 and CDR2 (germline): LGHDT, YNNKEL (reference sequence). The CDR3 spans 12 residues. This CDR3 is CASSRDTDTQYF. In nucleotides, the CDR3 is TGTGCCAGCAGCCGAGACACAGATACGCAGTATTTT.

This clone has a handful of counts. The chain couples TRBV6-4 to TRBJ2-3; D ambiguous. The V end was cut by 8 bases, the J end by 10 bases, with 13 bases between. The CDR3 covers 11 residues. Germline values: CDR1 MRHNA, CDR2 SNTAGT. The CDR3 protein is CASGVLNPQYF. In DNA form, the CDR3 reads TGTGCCAGCGGAGTGTTGAATCCGCAGTATTTT.

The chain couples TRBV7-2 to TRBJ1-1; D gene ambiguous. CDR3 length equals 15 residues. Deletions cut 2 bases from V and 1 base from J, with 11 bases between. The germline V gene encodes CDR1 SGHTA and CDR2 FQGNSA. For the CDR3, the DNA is TGTGCCAGCAGCTTACTGAAGATTGGGAACACTGAAGCTTTCTTT. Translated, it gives CASSLLKIGNTEAFF.

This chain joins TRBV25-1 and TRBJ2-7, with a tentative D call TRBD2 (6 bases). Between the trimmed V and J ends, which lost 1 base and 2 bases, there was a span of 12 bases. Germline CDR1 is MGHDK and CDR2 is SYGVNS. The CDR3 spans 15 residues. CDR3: CASSESRGRAYEQYF. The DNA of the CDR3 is TGTGCCAGCAGTGAATCGCGGGGCAGAGCCTACGAGCAGTACTTC.

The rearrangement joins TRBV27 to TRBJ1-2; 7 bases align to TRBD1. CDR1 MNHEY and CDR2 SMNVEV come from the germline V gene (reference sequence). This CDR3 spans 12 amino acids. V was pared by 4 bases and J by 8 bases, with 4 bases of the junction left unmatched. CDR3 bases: TGTGCCAGCAGTTCGACAGGGCAAGGCTACACCTTC. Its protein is CASSSTGQGYTF.

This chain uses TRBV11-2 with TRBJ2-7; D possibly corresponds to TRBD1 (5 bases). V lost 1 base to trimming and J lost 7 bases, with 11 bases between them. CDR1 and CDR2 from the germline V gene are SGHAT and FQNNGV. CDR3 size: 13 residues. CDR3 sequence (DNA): TGTGCCAGCAGCTTAGCCAGGGCTAGGGAGCAGTACTTC. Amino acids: CASSLARAREQYF.

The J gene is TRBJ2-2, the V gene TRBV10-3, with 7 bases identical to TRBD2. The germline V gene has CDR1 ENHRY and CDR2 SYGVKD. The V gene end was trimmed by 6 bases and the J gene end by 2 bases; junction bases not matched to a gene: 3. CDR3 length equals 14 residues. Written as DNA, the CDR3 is TGTGCCATCAGGGGGGAGGGAAACACCGGGGAGCTGTTTTTT. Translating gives CAIRGEGNTGELFF.

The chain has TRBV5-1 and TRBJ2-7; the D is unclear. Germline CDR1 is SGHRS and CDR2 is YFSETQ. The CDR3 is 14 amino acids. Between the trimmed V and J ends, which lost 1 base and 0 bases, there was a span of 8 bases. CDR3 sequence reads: CASSLTPISYEQYF. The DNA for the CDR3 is TGCGCCAGCAGCTTGACGCCCATCTCCTACGAGCAGTACTTC.

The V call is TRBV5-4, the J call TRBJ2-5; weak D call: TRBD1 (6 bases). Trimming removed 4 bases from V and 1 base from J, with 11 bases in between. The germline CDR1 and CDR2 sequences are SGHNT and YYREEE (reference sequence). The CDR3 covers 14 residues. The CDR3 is CASSAQGSQETQYF. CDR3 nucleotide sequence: TGTGCCAGCAGCGCACAGGGATCCCAAGAGACCCAGTACTTC.

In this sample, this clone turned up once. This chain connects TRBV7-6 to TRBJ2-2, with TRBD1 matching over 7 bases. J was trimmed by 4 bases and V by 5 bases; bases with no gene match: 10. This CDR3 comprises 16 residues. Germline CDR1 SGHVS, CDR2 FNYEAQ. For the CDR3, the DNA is TGTGCCAGCAGCCCGGCGCTGACAGGGACCACCGGGGAGCTGTTTTTT. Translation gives CASSPALTGTTGELFF. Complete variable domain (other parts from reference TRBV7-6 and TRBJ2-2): GAGVSQSPRYKVTKRGQDVALRCDPISGHVSLYWYRQALGQGPEFLTYFNYEAQQDKSGLPNDRFSAERPEGSISTLTIQRTEQRDSAMYRCASSPALTGTTGELFFGEGSRLTVL.

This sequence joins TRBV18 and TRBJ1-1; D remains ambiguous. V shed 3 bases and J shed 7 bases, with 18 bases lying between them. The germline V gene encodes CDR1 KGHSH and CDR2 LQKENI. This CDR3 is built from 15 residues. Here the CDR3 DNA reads TGTGCCAGCTCACCGCAAGTCGGGGATCTTGGTGAAGCTTTCTTT. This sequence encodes CASSPQVGDLGEAFF.

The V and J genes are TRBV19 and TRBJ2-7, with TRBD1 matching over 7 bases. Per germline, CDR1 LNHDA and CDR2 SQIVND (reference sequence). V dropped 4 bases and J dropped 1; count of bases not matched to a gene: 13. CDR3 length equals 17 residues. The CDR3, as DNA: TGTGCCAGTAGTACCCCCAGCGACAGGGTTGCTTCCTACGAGCAGTACTTC. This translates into CASSTPSDRVASYEQYF.

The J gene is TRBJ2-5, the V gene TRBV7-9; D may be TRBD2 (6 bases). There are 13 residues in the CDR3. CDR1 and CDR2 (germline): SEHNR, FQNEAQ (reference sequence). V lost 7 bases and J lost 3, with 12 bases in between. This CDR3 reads CASNPTSEETQYF. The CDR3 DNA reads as TGTGCCAGCAATCCGACTAGTGAAGAGACCCAGTACTTC.

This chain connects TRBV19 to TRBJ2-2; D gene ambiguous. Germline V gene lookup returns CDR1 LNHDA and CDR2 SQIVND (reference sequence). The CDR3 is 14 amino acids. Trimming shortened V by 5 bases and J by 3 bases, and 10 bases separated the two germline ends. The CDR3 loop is CASSLDPYTGELFF. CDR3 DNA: TGTGCCAGTAGTCTGGACCCCTACACCGGGGAGCTGTTTTTT.

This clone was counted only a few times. Written as DNA, the CDR3 is TGTGCCAGCAGTTTAGGGGCCCGGTACTCCTACAATGAGCAGTTCTTC. Translated, it gives CASSLGARYSYNEQFF. The chain carries TRBV27 and TRBJ2-1, with D tentatively TRBD1 (5 bases). Germline CDR1 MNHEY, CDR2 SMNVEV (reference sequence). V gave up 2 bases and J gave up 0 bases, with 11 bases separating them. CDR3 length: 16 amino acids.

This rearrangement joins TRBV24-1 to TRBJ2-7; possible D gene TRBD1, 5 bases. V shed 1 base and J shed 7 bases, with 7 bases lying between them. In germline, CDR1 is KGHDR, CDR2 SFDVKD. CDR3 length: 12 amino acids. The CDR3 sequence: CATSDFAGEQYF. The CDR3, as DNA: TGTGCCACCAGTGATTTCGCAGGGGAGCAGTACTTC.

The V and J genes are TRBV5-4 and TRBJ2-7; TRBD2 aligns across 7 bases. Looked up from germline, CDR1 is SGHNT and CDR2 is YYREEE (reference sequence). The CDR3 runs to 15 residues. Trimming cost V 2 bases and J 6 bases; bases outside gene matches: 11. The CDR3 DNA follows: TGTGCCAGCAGCTTCCACTCGGGGCGGGGGAGCGAGCAGTACTTC. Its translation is CASSFHSGRGSEQYF.

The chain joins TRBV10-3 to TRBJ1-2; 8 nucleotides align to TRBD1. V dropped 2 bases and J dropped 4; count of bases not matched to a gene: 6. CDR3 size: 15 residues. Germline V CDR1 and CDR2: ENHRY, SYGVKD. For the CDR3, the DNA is TGTGCCATCAGTGAGGTAGGGACAGGTTCCTATGGCTACACCTTC. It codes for CAISEVGTGSYGYTF.

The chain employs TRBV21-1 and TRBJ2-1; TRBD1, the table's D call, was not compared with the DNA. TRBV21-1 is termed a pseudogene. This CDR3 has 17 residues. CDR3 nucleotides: TGTGCCAGCAACGGGCGTGACGTCGGGACAGGGTACAATGAGCAGTTCTTC. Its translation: CASNGRDVGTGYNEQFF.

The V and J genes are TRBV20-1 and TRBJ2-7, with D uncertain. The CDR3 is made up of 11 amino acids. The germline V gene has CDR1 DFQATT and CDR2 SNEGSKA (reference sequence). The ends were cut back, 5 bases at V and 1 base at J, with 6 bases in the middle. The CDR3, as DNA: TGCAGTGCTGGCCCTTCCTACGAGCAGTACTTC. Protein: CSAGPSYEQYF.

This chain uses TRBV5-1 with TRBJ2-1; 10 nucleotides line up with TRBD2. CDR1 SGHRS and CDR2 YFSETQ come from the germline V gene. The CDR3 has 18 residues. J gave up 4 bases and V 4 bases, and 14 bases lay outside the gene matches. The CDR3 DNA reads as TGCGCCAGCAGCGTAGGTCCGGGAAGTAGCGGGAGGTACAATGAGCAGTTCTTC. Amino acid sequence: CASSVGPGSSGRYNEQFF.

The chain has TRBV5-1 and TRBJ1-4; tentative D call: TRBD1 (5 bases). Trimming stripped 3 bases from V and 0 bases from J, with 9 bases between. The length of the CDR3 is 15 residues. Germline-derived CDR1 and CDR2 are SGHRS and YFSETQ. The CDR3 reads CASSSGRSTNEKLFF. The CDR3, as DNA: TGCGCCAGCAGCTCGGGACGGTCAACTAATGAAAAACTGTTTTTT.

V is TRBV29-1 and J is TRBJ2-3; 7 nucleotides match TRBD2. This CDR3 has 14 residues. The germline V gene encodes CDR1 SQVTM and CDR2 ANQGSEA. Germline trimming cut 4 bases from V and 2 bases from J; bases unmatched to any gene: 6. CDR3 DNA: TGCAGCGTTGGCCTTCTAGCGGACACAGATACGCAGTATTTT. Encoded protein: CSVGLLADTDTQYF.

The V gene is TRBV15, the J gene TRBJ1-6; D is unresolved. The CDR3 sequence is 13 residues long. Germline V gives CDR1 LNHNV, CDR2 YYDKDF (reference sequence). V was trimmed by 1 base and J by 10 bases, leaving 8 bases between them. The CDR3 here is CATSRVGESPLHF. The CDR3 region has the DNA TGTGCCACCAGCAGAGTGGGAGAGTCACCCCTCCACTTT.